The present T cell receptor beta chain was sequenced within a study of T cell responses to AZD1222 COVID-19 vaccine. Study findings and constraints: Among the donors, most were white British and more were female, and clonal diversity was possibly underestimated.

On this clone: Its antigen is unidentified.

The CDR3 consists of 13 residues. V gave up 5 bases and J gave up 8 bases, with 16 bases separating them. Only in-frame clones appear in the TCRdb table, and some are missing; sequencing was by immunoSEQ multiplex PCR. This table has around 130,000 clones, around 94% appearing once. Sequences were derived from peripheral blood, sampled on day 0 of AZD1222 vaccination. The receptor's source is an adult in good health. This chain links TRBV5-3 with TRBJ1-2, with no clear D. TRBV5-3 is known as an ORF, though its function is uncertain. CDR3 amino acids: CARSMERAQGYTF. The CDR3 DNA sequence: TGTGCCAGAAGTATGGAAAGGGCACAGGGCTACACCTTC.